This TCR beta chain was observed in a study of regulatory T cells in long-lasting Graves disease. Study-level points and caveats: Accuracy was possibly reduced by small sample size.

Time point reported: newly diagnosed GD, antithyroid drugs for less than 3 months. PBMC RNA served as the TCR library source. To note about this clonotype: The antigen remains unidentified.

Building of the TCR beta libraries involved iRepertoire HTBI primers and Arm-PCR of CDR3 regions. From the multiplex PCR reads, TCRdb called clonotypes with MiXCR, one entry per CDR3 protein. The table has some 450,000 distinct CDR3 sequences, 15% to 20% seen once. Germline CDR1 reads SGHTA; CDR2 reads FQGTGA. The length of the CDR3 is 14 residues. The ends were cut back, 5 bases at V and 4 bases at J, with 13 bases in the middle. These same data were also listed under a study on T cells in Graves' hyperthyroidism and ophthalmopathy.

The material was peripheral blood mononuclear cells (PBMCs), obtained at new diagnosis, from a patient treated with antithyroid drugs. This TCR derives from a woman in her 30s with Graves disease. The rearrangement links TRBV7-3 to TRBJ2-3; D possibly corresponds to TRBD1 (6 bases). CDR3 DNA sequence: TGTGCCAGCAGCGCAAGGGGGTTTTCAGATACGCAGTATTTT. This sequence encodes CASSARGFSDTQYF.